These T cell receptor beta chains were read from a single sample in a study of naive and memory T cell subsets. TCRdb itself ran the UMI-ligation and nested PCR reads through MiXCR, one entry per CDR3 protein. This sample has tens of thousands of distinct CDR3 sequences, with 7% to 10% found just once. The specimen sequenced was central memory CD8+ T cells from blood. These receptors came from a human donor in good health. The CDR3 runs from the conserved cysteine through the conserved F or W. The order of the fields is J gene, D gene, clone size, V gene, CDR3 protein, CDR3 DNA. D genes are given only for firm matches. The size field is filled for only some rows; it gives once, few, many or a size class.

TRBJ2-1	NA	few	TRBV7-9	CASSFDPGGGEQFF	TGTGCCAGCAGCTTTGACCCAGGGGGGGGTGAGCAGTTCTTC
TRBJ2-2	TRBD2	many	TRBV28	CASSSFTSGIGELFF	TGTGCCAGCAGCTCCTTCACTAGCGGCATTGGGGAGCTGTTTTTT
TRBJ2-1	NA	few	TRBV6-5	CASSYSGGADNEQFF	TGTGCCAGCAGTTACTCGGGGGGAGCGGACAATGAGCAGTTCTTC
TRBJ2-1	TRBD1	NA	TRBV5-1	CASSLAMGTGDNEQFF	TGCGCCAGCAGCTTGGCTATGGGGACAGGAGACAATGAGCAGTTCTTC
TRBJ2-1	NA	NA	TRBV7-9	CASSLAPEDNEQFF	TGTGCCAGCAGCTTAGCACCTGAGGACAATGAGCAGTTCTTC
TRBJ2-7	TRBD2	few	TRBV6-5	CASSYSSGGANEQYF	TGTGCCAGCAGTTACTCGTCGGGGGGGGCTAACGAGCAGTACTTC
TRBJ2-7	TRBD2	many	TRBV6-1	CASSLAGDAYEQYF	TGTGCCAGCAGTCTAGCGGGAGACGCCTACGAGCAGTACTTC
TRBJ2-3	NA	many	TRBV6-5	CASSYLGAGDTQYF	TGTGCCAGCAGTTATTTGGGTGCCGGGGATACGCAGTATTTT
TRBJ1-5	NA	NA	TRBV6-5	CASSQGSNQPQHF	TGTGCCAGCAGTCAGGGTTCTAATCAGCCCCAGCATTTT
TRBJ2-7	NA	few	TRBV20-1	CSALQDYEQYF	TGCAGTGCTCTACAGGACTACGAGCAGTACTTC
TRBJ2-7	NA	many	TRBV12-3/TRBV12-4	CASSIRQAYEQYF	TGTGCCAGCAGTATCAGACAGGCCTACGAGCAGTACTTC
TRBJ2-3	NA	NA	TRBV7-8	CASSLVGTSTDTQYF	TGTGCCAGCAGCTTAGTCGGGACTAGCACAGATACGCAGTATTTT
TRBJ2-1	NA	many	TRBV24-1	CATGAGDNDYNEQFF	TGTGCCACCGGCGCGGGGGACAACGACTACAATGAGCAGTTCTTC
TRBJ2-7	NA	many	TRBV20-1	CSAREIGDGFYEQYF	TGCAGTGCTAGAGAAATAGGAGACGGATTCTACGAGCAGTACTTC
TRBJ2-3	NA	NA	TRBV10-2	CASNRGQPKPTDTQYF	TGCGCCAGCAACCGAGGGCAGCCAAAACCCACAGATACGCAGTATTTT
TRBJ2-1	TRBD1	many	TRBV29-1	CSVRTGSYNEQFF	TGCAGCGTCCGGACAGGGTCCTACAATGAGCAGTTCTTC
TRBJ1-5	NA	few	TRBV4-2	CASSRRQSHSNQPQHF	TGTGCCAGCAGCCGCCGACAGTCCCATAGCAATCAGCCCCAGCATTTT
TRBJ2-1	NA	few	TRBV6-2/TRBV6-3	CASSSLGLDNEQFF	TGTGCCAGCAGTTCCCTAGGACTGGACAATGAGCAGTTCTTC
TRBJ2-6	TRBD1	NA	TRBV4-2	CASSQAGTASGANVLTF	TGTGCCAGCAGCCAAGCTGGGACAGCTTCTGGGGCCAACGTCCTGACTTTC
TRBJ2-7	NA	few	TRBV29-1	CSVAWQEKYEQYF	TGCAGCGTTGCTTGGCAGGAAAAGTACGAGCAGTACTTC
TRBJ1-3	NA	many	TRBV12-3/TRBV12-4	CASSLGASGNTIYF	TGTGCCAGCAGTTTAGGAGCCTCTGGAAACACCATATATTTT
TRBJ2-1	TRBD1	many	TRBV6-2/TRBV6-3	CASNQGESYNEQFF	TGTGCCAGCAACCAGGGGGAGTCCTACAATGAGCAGTTCTTC
TRBJ2-5	NA	NA	TRBV5-6	CASSLSHLQETQYF	TGTGCCAGCAGCTTGAGTCACTTACAAGAGACCCAGTACTTC
TRBJ2-1	NA	NA	TRBV28	CASSFVLGANEQFF	TGTGCCAGCAGTTTTGTACTAGGTGCCAATGAGCAGTTCTTC
TRBJ1-1	NA	NA	TRBV4-1	CASSQAGEVPEAFF	TGCGCCAGCAGCCAAGCGGGGGAGGTCCCTGAAGCTTTCTTT
TRBJ1-1	NA	many	TRBV29-1	CSVEINTEAFF	TGCAGCGTTGAAATTAACACTGAAGCTTTCTTT
TRBJ2-3	NA	many	TRBV28	CASSLLLMGVWGTDTQYF	TGTGCCAGCAGTTTATTACTGATGGGAGTTTGGGGCACAGATACGCAGTATTTT
TRBJ2-7	TRBD2	many	TRBV27	CASSPSGDLSEQYF	TGTGCCAGCAGCCCTAGCGGTGATTTGTCCGAGCAGTACTTC
TRBJ2-7	NA	few	TRBV5-1	CASSHERLEGGEQYF	TGCGCCAGCAGCCACGAACGTTTGGAGGGGGGAGAGCAGTACTTC
TRBJ2-7	NA	NA	TRBV3-1	CASSLSAGTYEQYF	TGTGCCAGCAGCCTGTCAGCGGGCACCTACGAGCAGTACTTC
TRBJ2-1	NA	many	TRBV6-4	CASSDSAQGYLFF	TGTGCCAGCAGTGACTCGGCTCAGGGTTATCTGTTCTTC
TRBJ1-5	NA	NA	TRBV5-1	CASSVQGPVQPQHF	TGCGCCAGCAGCGTACAGGGTCCGGTACAGCCCCAGCATTTT
TRBJ2-7	NA	NA	TRBV7-6	CASSPQGEGAYEQYF	TGTGCCAGCAGCCCCCAAGGGGAGGGGGCCTACGAGCAGTACTTC
TRBJ2-5	TRBD2	many	TRBV4-3	CASSQDRAGGLETQYF	TGCGCCAGCAGCCAAGACCGAGCGGGAGGGCTGGAGACCCAGTACTTC
TRBJ1-2	TRBD1	many	TRBV9	CASSLTGGAYYGYTF	TGTGCCAGCAGCCTTACAGGGGGCGCTTACTATGGCTACACCTTC
TRBJ2-1	TRBD1	NA	TRBV3-1	CASSQVRDRVYNEQFF	TGTGCCAGCAGCCAAGTCCGGGACAGGGTTTACAATGAGCAGTTCTTC
TRBJ2-3	NA	few	TRBV27	CASSFGGGTDTQYF	TGTGCCAGCAGTTTTGGGGGCGGCACAGATACGCAGTATTTT
TRBJ2-1	NA	NA	TRBV6-6	CASSYTSSYNEQFF	TGTGCCAGCAGTTATACCAGCTCCTACAATGAGCAGTTCTTC
TRBJ2-1	TRBD2	few	TRBV11-2	CASSRLAGLTYNEQFF	TGTGCCAGCAGCCGACTAGCGGGTCTTACCTACAATGAGCAGTTCTTC
TRBJ2-2	TRBD2	few	TRBV4-2	CASSQEFAGLAGNGELFF	TGTGCCAGCAGCCAGGAATTCGCGGGACTAGCCGGGAACGGGGAGCTGTTTTTT
TRBJ2-3	TRBD2	many	TRBV19	CASSFAETSGITDTQYF	TGTGCCAGTAGTTTTGCCGAGACTAGCGGTATCACAGATACGCAGTATTTT
TRBJ1-2	NA	NA	TRBV28	CASSFYAADRYGYTF	TGTGCCAGCAGTTTCTACGCTGCCGACCGCTATGGCTACACCTTC
TRBJ2-7	TRBD2	many	TRBV11-2	CASSSHMGTNFYEQYF	TGTGCCAGCAGCTCCCACATGGGGACTAATTTTTACGAGCAGTACTTC
TRBJ2-7	TRBD1	few	TRBV6-1	CASSEGTGGHEQYF	TGTGCCAGCAGTGAGGGGACAGGGGGCCACGAGCAGTACTTC
TRBJ2-3	TRBD2	medium-sized	TRBV14	CASSPLAGDLNTDTQYF	TGTGCCAGCAGCCCACTAGCGGGAGATCTGAACACAGATACGCAGTATTTT